The 27 T cell receptor beta chains given below trace back to one sample, sequenced in a study of T-cell reconstitution after alpha-beta-depleted transplantation in children. This sample's TCRbeta library carried unique molecular identifier barcodes. Each CDR3 protein is one row after TCRdb ran MiXCR on the PCR reads. The data contain about 240,000 distinct CDR3 sequences, under 30% of them singletons. The source was PBMCs, collected before TCRalphabeta/CD19-depleted stem cell transplant. The receptor set was obtained from a girl aged 2-15 years with Fanconi anemia, due to receive a stem cell transplant.

This clonotype was seen more than once but under ten times. This rearrangement joins TRBV6-6 to TRBJ2-1, with a possible D match to TRBD2 (6 bases). The CDR3 is 13 amino acids. Germline assignment: CDR1 MNHNY and CDR2 SVGAGI (reference sequence). Trimming left V 5 bases short and J 10 bases short, with 15 bases between. CDR3 region: CASSDTSSGEQFF. The CDR3, as DNA: TGTGCCAGCAGTGATACTAGCTCGGGCGAGCAGTTCTTC.

This clonotype was recorded many times. V and J are TRBV20-1 and TRBJ1-2, with 7 nucleotides matching TRBD1. The J segment lost 0 bases and the V segment lost 0 bases, leaving 10 bases of the junction unmatched. Per germline, CDR1 DFQATT and CDR2 SNEGSKA (reference sequence). The CDR3 length is 17 residues. CDR3 residues: CSARDWSLTGPNYGYTF. In DNA, the CDR3 is TGCAGTGCTAGAGATTGGAGTTTGACAGGGCCTAACTATGGCTACACCTTC.

The chain carries TRBV5-6 and TRBJ1-3; D gene uncertain. The germline gives CDR1 SGHDT, CDR2 YYEEEE. Trimming left V 0 bases short and J 2 bases short, with 12 bases between. There are 16 residues in the CDR3. The CDR3 DNA reads TGTGCCAGCAGCTTGGCCCCGGGTCTTACTGGAAACACCATATATTTT. It encodes CASSLAPGLTGNTIYF. The full variable domain, in which reference TRBV5-6 and TRBJ1-3 provide the parts outside the CDR3, is DAGVTQSPTHLIKTRGQQVTLRCSPKSGHDTVSWYQQALGQGPQFIFQYYEEEERQRGNFPDRFSGHQFPNYSSELNVNALLLGDSALYLCASSLAPGLTGNTIYFGEGSWLTVV.

The V gene is TRBV20-1, the J gene TRBJ2-1, with 13 bases aligning to TRBD2. The trim removed 6 bases at V and 8 bases at J, leaving 10 bases unmatched. The V gene's germline CDR1 is DFQATT and CDR2 SNEGSKA (reference sequence). The CDR3 runs 15 residues. For the CDR3, the DNA is TGCAGTGCGCGTCGACTAGCGGGAGGTGGGGATGAGCAGTTCTTC. Encoded protein: CSARRLAGGGDEQFF.

This clonotype has at least ten counts. The chain couples TRBV4-2 to TRBJ1-5; 8 bases align to TRBD1. The V gene end was trimmed by 3 bases and the J gene end by 5 bases; junction bases not matched to a gene: 6. Germline CDR1 reads LGHNA; CDR2 reads YNFKEQ. The CDR3 sequence is 15 residues long. The CDR3 DNA reads as TGTGCCAGCAGCCAGGGGGGACAGGATTATCAGCCCCAGCATTTT. Translated, it gives CASSQGGQDYQPQHF.

This clonotype was recorded at least ten times. V gene TRBV29-1 combines with J gene TRBJ1-3; no clear D. Germline V CDR1 and CDR2: SQVTM, ANQGSEA. The CDR3 has 11 residues. Trimming removed 4 bases at V and 4 bases at J, with 5 bases between. The CDR3 DNA reads as TGCAGCGTTGCCGAAGGAAACACCATATATTTT. It translates to CSVAEGNTIYF.

V gene TRBV6-1 combines with J gene TRBJ1-1, with D perhaps TRBD1 (6 bases). Germline values: CDR1 MNHNS, CDR2 SASEGT. V was trimmed by 8 bases and J by 11 bases, leaving 15 bases between them. CDR3 length: 11 residues. The CDR3, as DNA: TGTGCCAGCGTAAGGGGGAACAACGCTTTCTTT. Encoded protein: CASVRGNNAFF.

This chain connects TRBV4-2 to TRBJ2-3, with a weak D call TRBD2 (6 bases). V lost 1 base to trimming and J lost 4 bases, with 12 bases between them. The CDR3 loop spans 15 amino acids. Germline V lookup: CDR1 LGHNA, CDR2 YNFKEQ. The CDR3 region has the DNA TGTGCCAGCAGCCAAGTTGGCGGGACGGCAGATACGCAGTATTTT. As protein: CASSQVGGTADTQYF.

In its sample, this clonotype was seen many times. Compared with germline, one end of the junction differs, possibly owing to a read error. The rearrangement joins TRBV12-3 or TRBV12-4 to TRBJ1-4; D unresolved. The CDR3 is 12 amino acids. CDR3 region: CACRDLHEKLFF. The CDR3 DNA sequence: TGTGCCTGCAGAGACCTCCATGAAAAACTGTTTTTT.

CDR3 DNA: TGCGCCAGCAGCCAACCTCAGGGTAAGAGCTCCTACAATGAGCAGTTCTTC. It specifies CASSQPQGKSSYNEQFF. The chain joins TRBV4-1 to TRBJ2-1; the D gene is possibly TRBD1 (5 bases). CDR1 is MGHRA, CDR2 YSYEKL, per germline. CDR3 size: 17 residues. Trimming cost V 2 bases and J 0 bases, with 14 bases left between them.

This clonotype was counted only a few times. The J gene is TRBJ1-2, the V gene TRBV21-1; the table assigns TRBD1, which was not confirmed against the DNA. TRBV21-1 is noted as a pseudogene. This CDR3 region has 14 residues. For the CDR3, the DNA is TGTGCCAGCAGCAACAGGGGGGCTAACTATGGCTACACCTTC. Translating it yields CASSNRGANYGYTF.

In its sample, this clonotype was seen a few times. The chain carries TRBV3-1 and TRBJ2-5, with 7 bases matching TRBD1. Germline values: CDR1 LGHDT, CDR2 YNNKEL (reference sequence). The J segment lost 5 bases and the V segment lost 1 base, leaving 10 bases of the junction unmatched. This CDR3 contains 16 residues. CDR3 in DNA: TGTGCCAGCAGCCAAGGGACCACAGGGGCGAGGGAGACCCAGTACTTC. This codes for CASSQGTTGARETQYF.

In this sample, this clonotype turned up a few times. DNA for the CDR3: TGTGCCAGCAGCCCCCGTGCGGGAGAGCAGTACTTC. The encoded protein is CASSPRAGEQYF. The genes are TRBV7-3 and TRBJ2-7; TRBD2 might be the D (6 bases). Trimming removed 5 bases at V and 7 bases at J, with 12 bases between. The CDR3 is made up of 12 amino acids. Germline V gene data show CDR1 as SGHTA and CDR2 as FQGTGA.

This clonotype was seen a handful of times. The gene calls are TRBV25-1 and TRBJ1-3; no reliable D call. Trimming stripped 1 base from V and 3 bases from J, with 16 bases between. CDR3 size: 17 residues. CDR1 and CDR2 from the germline V gene are MGHDK and SYGVNS. The CDR3 DNA sequence: TGTGCCAGCAGTGAATTTTTTCAAGGCGGGGATGGAAACACCATATATTTT. Protein: CASSEFFQGGDGNTIYF.

This clonotype was detected many times. The J gene is TRBJ2-3, the V gene TRBV29-1; 8 bases are shared with TRBD2. The V gene end was trimmed by 1 base and the J gene end by 4 bases; junction bases not matched to a gene: 4. The CDR3 length is 14 residues. In germline, CDR1 is SQVTM, CDR2 ANQGSEA. The CDR3 DNA sequence: TGCAGCGTTGAAGGGGTAGCGGGACCAGATACGCAGTATTTT. Its translation: CSVEGVAGPDTQYF.

This clonotype was seen ten or more times. This chain connects TRBV20-1 to TRBJ1-1; D is uncertain. Trimming removed 6 bases at V and 0 bases at J, with 11 bases between. This CDR3 comprises 13 residues. Germline CDR1 is DFQATT and CDR2 is SNEGSKA (reference sequence). The CDR3 nucleotides read TGCAGTGCCCGGGGATGGGTGAACACTGAAGCTTTCTTT. Protein product: CSARGWVNTEAFF.

As for this clonotype: Its ends do not fully match the called genes, so a read error is possible. The V gene is TRBV27, the J gene TRBJ2-5, with 11 bases aligning to TRBD2. This CDR3 region has 15 residues. Germline V gene sequence: CDR1 MNHEY, CDR2 SMNVEV (reference sequence). The CDR3 spells CTSSFGTSGEETQYF. In DNA form, the CDR3 reads TGTACCAGCAGTTTCGGGACTAGCGGTGAAGAGACCCAGTACTTC.

This clonotype was counted a single time. The DNA of the CDR3 is TGCAGTGCTAGCCCCCTAGGGGCTCATCAGCCCCAGCATTTT. Translating gives CSASPLGAHQPQHF. The chain is built from TRBV20-1 and TRBJ1-5, with D possibly TRBD1 on 5 matching bases. The CDR3 is 14 residues long. Trimming took 3 bases from V and 5 from J, leaving 14 bases between them. Germline CDR1 and CDR2: DFQATT and SNEGSKA (reference sequence).

This rearrangement joins TRBV7-8 to TRBJ2-5; D is perhaps TRBD2 (7 bases). V was trimmed by 3 bases and J by 4 bases, leaving 18 bases between them. The CDR3 runs 16 residues. Germline V gene data show CDR1 as SGHVS and CDR2 as FQNEAQ. The CDR3 DNA sequence: TGTGCCAGCAGCTTCCCTAGGGGGGGAAGCGGAGAGACCCAGTACTTC. This encodes CASSFPRGGSGETQYF. Combining the CDR3 with reference TRBV7-8 and TRBJ2-5 gives the whole variable domain GAGVSQSPRYKVAKRGQDVALRCDPISGHVSLFWYQQALGQGPEFLTYFQNEAQLDKSGLPSDRFFAERPEGSVSTLKIQRTQQEDSAVYLCASSFPRGGSGETQYFGPGTRLLVL.

This CDR3 is CASSESTLAGGPYEQYF. CDR3 coding DNA: TGCGCCAGCAGTGAGTCTACACTAGCGGGAGGGCCCTACGAGCAGTACTTC. The chain links TRBV10-1 to TRBJ2-7; 13 bases fit TRBD2. J gave up 2 bases and V 0 bases, and 4 bases lay outside the gene matches. Germline CDR1 is WNHNN and CDR2 is SYGVQD (reference sequence). The CDR3 extends over 17 amino acids.

This clonotype came up many times. The gene calls are TRBV21-1 and TRBJ2-7. TRBV21-1 is reported as a pseudogene. This CDR3 contains 14 residues. The CDR3 coding sequence is TGTGCCAGCAGCAAAGCTCCAGTTCCCTACGAGCAGTACTTC. Translating gives CASSKAPVPYEQYF.

This clonotype has ten or more counts. The V and J genes are TRBV29-1 and TRBJ2-5, with 7 bases aligning to TRBD1. This CDR3 spans 13 amino acids. Germline CDR1 and CDR2: SQVTM and ANQGSEA. Trimming removed 3 bases from V and 1 base from J; junction bases left unmatched: 2. As DNA, the CDR3 is TGCAGCGTTGACCGGGACAGCCAAGAGACCCAGTACTTC. It encodes CSVDRDSQETQYF. The full variable domain, in which reference TRBV29-1 and TRBJ2-5 provide the parts outside the CDR3, is SAVISQKPSRDICQRGTSLTIQCQVDSQVTMMFWYRQQPGQSLTLIATANQGSEATYESGFVIDKFPISRPNLTFSTLTVSNMSPEDSSIYLCSVDRDSQETQYFGPGTRLLVL.

At least ten counts were recorded for this clonotype. The chain uses TRBV29-1 and TRBJ2-7; D is ambiguous. Germline lookup yields CDR1 SQVTM and CDR2 ANQGSEA. Trimming removed 4 bases at V and 7 bases at J, with 8 bases between. This CDR3 region has 10 residues. CDR3 loop: CSVGTGEQYF. DNA of the CDR3: TGCAGCGTTGGGACCGGGGAGCAGTACTTC.

The gene calls are TRBV20-1 and TRBJ2-7; D is ambiguous. There are 15 residues in the CDR3. Germline CDR1 and CDR2: DFQATT and SNEGSKA (reference sequence). Trimming removed 3 bases from V and 0 bases from J, with 15 bases in between. The CDR3 nucleotides read TGCAGTGCTAGGGTTACAGTGGCCCTCTCCTACGAGCAGTACTTC. Amino acid sequence: CSARVTVALSYEQYF.

This clonotype was seen only a few times. This sequence joins TRBV20-1 and TRBJ2-5, with 7 bases identical to TRBD2. Germline loops: CDR1 DFQATT, CDR2 SNEGSKA (reference sequence). J gave up 5 bases and V 2 bases, and 5 bases lay outside the gene matches. The CDR3 extends over 13 amino acids. This chain's CDR3 is CSARRLAGETQYF. The CDR3 DNA reads as TGCAGTGCTAGAAGACTAGCCGGGGAGACCCAGTACTTC.

This sequence joins TRBV10-3 and TRBJ2-7; 8 bases line up with TRBD1. The CDR3 has 14 residues. Germline V gene lookup returns CDR1 ENHRY and CDR2 SYGVKD. The junction had 7 bases not matched to a gene; V was cut back by 5 bases and J by 4 bases. CDR3 in DNA: TGTGCCATCAGTATCACGGACAGGGATTACGAGCAGTACTTC. As protein: CAISITDRDYEQYF.

The chain couples TRBV4-2 to TRBJ2-4, with 7 bases matching TRBD1. The CDR3 spans 17 residues. V lost 0 bases, J lost 1 base, and 6 bases stayed unmatched. Germline V gene data show CDR1 as LGHNA and CDR2 as YNFKEQ. As DNA, the CDR3 is TGTGCCAGCAGCCAAGAAGACAGGGTGAAGGCCAAAAACATTCAGTACTTC. Encoded protein: CASSQEDRVKAKNIQYF.